The 17 T cell receptor beta chains in this list originate from one sample, sequenced in a study of Ad26.COV2.S vaccination and SARS-CoV-2 variants. Assay: immunoSEQ multiplex PCR; the TCRdb copy retains only in-frame clones and omits some. The sample gives around 400,000 clones, approximately 91% of which show up once; under 2% is in the top ten. The treatment was: around 19 received Ad26.COV2.S at low or high dose, single or two shots; about 5 received placebo; per-sample allocation not given. Collection of the samples took place on day 63 after the first injection of vaccine or placebo. The sequences come from peripheral blood, collected in a trial of Ad26.COV2.S vaccine versus placebo. These receptors came from a person aged 18-60 years who received the Ad26.COV2.S COVID-19 vaccine or a placebo.

The chain employs TRBV18 and TRBJ2-2; D call uncertain. V shed 0 bases and J shed 4 bases, with 6 bases lying between them. Looked up from germline, CDR1 is KGHSH and CDR2 is LQKENI. The CDR3 has 14 residues. DNA for the CDR3: TGTGCCAGCTCACCACCGACGGGCACCGGGGAGCTGTTTTTT. It encodes CASSPPTGTGELFF.

V usage is TRBV11-3 and J usage is TRBJ2-7; D is perhaps TRBD1 or TRBD2 (5 bases each). V lost 1 base and J lost 2, with 12 bases in between. CDR3 length: 15 residues. The germline gives CDR1 SGHNT, CDR2 YENEEA. The CDR3 sequence is CASSLVQGRTYEQYF. The CDR3 DNA is TGTGCCAGCAGCTTAGTTCAGGGACGTACCTACGAGCAGTACTTC.

The chain recombines TRBV2 with TRBJ2-7; 8 bases line up with TRBD1. Germline V gives CDR1 SNHLY, CDR2 FYNNEI. V trimming: 8 bases; J trimming: 3 bases; junction bases outside the gene matches: 15. There are 16 residues in the CDR3. CDR3 DNA: TGTGCCAGCGCAAGGACAGGGAGTGATAAGGGCTACGAGCAGTACTTC. Translation: CASARTGSDKGYEQYF.

The gene calls are TRBV6-5 and TRBJ1-4; 7 bases agree with TRBD1. The J segment lost 8 bases and the V segment lost 8 bases, leaving 8 bases of the junction unmatched. The V gene's germline CDR1 is MNHEY and CDR2 SVGAGI. The CDR3 spans 13 residues. Here the CDR3 DNA reads TGTGCCAGCCGGGCAGGGGGGCGGGAAAAACTGTTTTTT. This gives the protein CASRAGGREKLFF.

The chain is built from TRBV27 and TRBJ2-2; D remains ambiguous. Germline lookup yields CDR1 MNHEY and CDR2 SMNVEV (reference sequence). V lost 4 bases and J 0 bases, leaving 9 bases between the germline ends. The CDR3 is made up of 15 amino acids. The CDR3 sequence is CASSSSKANTGELFF. The CDR3 bases are TGTGCCAGCAGTTCCTCAAAGGCGAACACCGGGGAGCTGTTTTTT.

This clone appeared a single time. The V and J genes are TRBV7-9 and TRBJ2-7; TRBD2 matches 7 bases. The CDR3 runs 15 residues. In germline, CDR1 is SEHNR, CDR2 FQNEAQ (reference sequence). V shed 8 bases, J shed 2 bases, and the junction held 12 bases outside the gene matches. CDR3 in DNA: TGTGCCAGCGGCACTTGGCTAGCGGACCCCTACGAGCAGTACTTC. It specifies CASGTWLADPYEQYF.

The V gene is TRBV24-1, the J gene TRBJ1-1; the match to TRBD1 covers 7 bases. CDR3 length equals 12 residues. J lost 9 bases, V lost 2 bases, and 2 bases had no gene match. Germline V gene lookup returns CDR1 KGHDR and CDR2 SFDVKD. The CDR3 loop reads CATSDWTGQAFF. CDR3 DNA sequence: TGTGCCACCAGTGATTGGACAGGACAAGCTTTCTTT.

This chain uses TRBV10-3 with TRBJ2-1, with D tentatively TRBD2 (6 bases). The CDR3 is made up of 15 amino acids. V was trimmed by 3 bases and J by 7 bases, leaving 16 bases between them. Germline CDR1 is ENHRY and CDR2 is SYGVKD. CDR3 nucleotide sequence: TGTGCCATCAGTGACTTTGCGGGACCACGGAATGAGCAGTTCTTC. Translated, it gives CAISDFAGPRNEQFF.

This chain connects TRBV7-7 to TRBJ2-1, with 8 bases lining up with TRBD2. Losses at the gene ends were 0 bases for V and 8 bases for J; bases not matched to a gene: 6. This CDR3 has 15 residues. Germline lookup yields CDR1 SSHAT and CDR2 FNYEAQ (reference sequence). CDR3 loop: CASSLAGTRSHEQFF. As DNA, the CDR3 is TGTGCCAGCAGCTTAGCCGGGACTAGAAGCCATGAGCAGTTCTTC.

The J gene is TRBJ2-7, the V gene TRBV9, with 8 positions matching TRBD2. This CDR3 spans 17 amino acids. J lost 2 bases, V lost 3 bases, and 13 bases had no gene match. Germline V gene lookup returns CDR1 SGDLS and CDR2 YYNGEE. CDR3 nucleotide sequence: TGTGCCAGCAGCGCCAAGGGGGACGGGAGGGCCGCCTACGAGCAGTACTTC. It yields the protein CASSAKGDGRAAYEQYF. Full variable domain (rest looked up from reference TRBV9 and TRBJ2-7): DSGVTQTPKHLITATGQRVTLRCSPRSGDLSVYWYQQSLDQGLQFLIQYYNGEERAKGNILERFSAQQFPDLHSELNLSSLELGDSALYFCASSAKGDGRAAYEQYFGPGTRLTVT.

The J gene is TRBJ2-3, the V gene TRBV5-4; no firm D call. V gave up 1 base and J gave up 2 bases, with 11 bases separating them. Germline V gene sequence: CDR1 SGHNT, CDR2 YYREEE (reference sequence). The CDR3 totals 15 residues. CDR3: CASSLSLGITDTQYF. The CDR3 nucleotides read TGTGCCAGCAGCTTGTCTTTAGGAATCACAGATACGCAGTATTTT.

The J gene is TRBJ2-7, the V gene TRBV11-1; D uncertain. The CDR3 contains 15 residues. Looked up from germline, CDR1 is SGHAT and CDR2 is FQDESV (reference sequence). The V end was cut by 3 bases, the J end by 3 bases, with 15 bases between. Here the CDR3 DNA reads TGTGCCAGCAGCTTGAAAGCCCACCCTGGCTACGAGCAGTACTTC. It codes for CASSLKAHPGYEQYF.

The chain is built from TRBV6-6 and TRBJ1-2, with a possible D match to TRBD1 (5 bases). From germline, CDR1 is MNHNY and CDR2 SVGAGI (reference sequence). Trimming cost V 5 bases and J 4 bases, with 11 bases left between them. The CDR3 is 13 amino acids. The CDR3 DNA reads as TGTGCCAGCAGTCCAAAGACAGCCTATGGCTACACCTTC. Encoded protein: CASSPKTAYGYTF.

The chain links TRBV28 to TRBJ2-3; no definite D call. V was pared by 5 bases and J by 2 bases, with 8 bases between. The V gene's germline CDR1 is MDHEN and CDR2 SYDVKM. The CDR3 has 13 amino acids. The CDR3 is CASSKQLTDTQYF. CDR3 DNA: TGTGCCAGCAGTAAACAGCTCACAGATACGCAGTATTTT. Filled out from reference TRBV28 and TRBJ2-3, the complete variable domain reads DVKVTQSSRYLVKRTGEKVFLECVQDMDHENMFWYRQDPGLGLRLIYFSYDVKMKEKGDIPEGYSVSREKKERFSLILESASTNQTSMYLCASSKQLTDTQYFGPGTRLTVL.

The chain joins TRBV6-1 to TRBJ2-7, with D possibly being TRBD2 (5 bases). The germline CDR1 and CDR2 sequences are MNHNS and SASEGT. Trimming cost V 1 base and J 0 bases, with 10 bases left between them. This CDR3 has 15 residues. CDR3 DNA: TGTGCCAGCAGTGAAGGACTAATAGTCTCCTACGAGCAGTACTTC. Translation gives CASSEGLIVSYEQYF.

The V call is TRBV27, the J call TRBJ2-5; 13 bases fit TRBD2. This CDR3 is 15 amino acids long. Germline CDR1 reads MNHEY; CDR2 reads SMNVEV (reference sequence). V was clipped by 6 bases and J by 5 bases; unmatched bases: 6. This CDR3 reads CASRRTSGSRETQYF. In DNA form, the CDR3 reads TGTGCCAGCAGACGGACTAGCGGGAGTAGGGAGACCCAGTACTTC.

The V gene is TRBV24-1, the J gene TRBJ2-5, with D perhaps matching TRBD2 (6 bases). This CDR3 has 12 amino acids. The V gene's germline CDR1 is KGHDR and CDR2 SFDVKD. The CDR3 loop reads CATGTPKETQYF. CDR3 nucleotide sequence: TGTGCTACCGGGACTCCCAAAGAGACCCAGTACTTC.